What follows are 25 T cell receptor beta chains derived from one specimen sequenced in a study of cytotoxic CD8 clonotypes in ibrutinib-treated CLL. Data came from immunoSEQ multiplex PCR; TCRdb stores just in-frame clones and leaves some out. This sample carries roughly 49,000 clones, around four fifths of them seen once, and the ten largest clones take around 21%. Sequenced material: PBMCs, taken after 24 months of ibrutinib treatment. Receptors were obtained from a human donor with chronic lymphocytic leukemia.

This chain joins TRBV28 and TRBJ2-7; 11 bases align to TRBD2. Trimming removed 7 bases from V and 3 bases from J; junction bases left unmatched: 8. The CDR3 is 15 residues long. Germline loops: CDR1 MDHEN, CDR2 SYDVKM. The CDR3 loop reads CASTAGTSGFYEQYF. CDR3 bases: TGTGCCAGCACCGCCGGGACTAGCGGATTCTACGAGCAGTACTTC.

A single count supports this clone. CDR3 loop: CATRAGHTGELFF. CDR3 sequence (DNA): TGTGCCACCCGGGCGGGTCACACCGGGGAGCTGTTTTTT. The rearrangement joins TRBV15 to TRBJ2-2, with a tentative D call TRBD2 (5 bases). This CDR3 has 13 amino acids. The germline gives CDR1 LNHNV, CDR2 YYDKDF (reference sequence). The ends were cut back, 8 bases at V and 3 bases at J, with 10 bases in the middle. The full variable domain, in which reference TRBV15 and TRBJ2-2 provide the parts outside the CDR3, is DAMVIQNPRYQVTQFGKPVTLSCSQTLNHNVMYWYQQKSSQAPKLLFHYYDKDFNNEADTPDNFQSRRPNTSFCFLDIRSPGLGDTAMYLCATRAGHTGELFFGEGSRLTVL.

The J gene is TRBJ2-1, the V gene TRBV7-8, with D perhaps TRBD2 (6 bases). The CDR3 has 15 amino acids. Between the trimmed V and J ends, which lost 7 bases and 0 bases, there was a span of 13 bases. Germline values: CDR1 SGHVS, CDR2 FQNEAQ. CDR3 sequence (DNA): TGTGCCAGCACACCGGGACTTGTCTCCTACAATGAGCAGTTCTTC. This encodes CASTPGLVSYNEQFF.

The chain is built from TRBV30 and TRBJ1-5, with 7 nucleotides matching TRBD1. The CDR3 length is 12 residues. CDR1 and CDR2 (germline): GTSNPN, SVGIG (reference sequence). With 5 bases clipped from V and 3 bases from J, the junction kept 1 base outside the gene matches. This CDR3 reads CAWGTDNQPQHF. CDR3 coding DNA: TGTGCCTGGGGGACAGACAATCAGCCCCAGCATTTT.

The chain carries TRBV10-1 and TRBJ2-1, with 9 bases matching TRBD2. In germline, CDR1 is WNHNN, CDR2 SYGVQD (reference sequence). The CDR3 is 17 amino acids. The V and J ends lost 2 bases and 0 bases, in that order; junction bases with no gene match: 5. The CDR3 sequence is CASSEIWREGSYNEQFF. DNA of the CDR3: TGCGCCAGCAGTGAGATATGGCGGGAGGGCTCCTACAATGAGCAGTTCTTC.

The V call is TRBV10-1, the J call TRBJ2-5; D might be TRBD1 (6 bases). CDR3 size: 14 residues. Per the germline V gene, CDR1 is WNHNN and CDR2 is SYGVQD (reference sequence). Trimming took 5 bases from V and 5 from J, leaving 15 bases between them. CDR3 in amino acids: CASSKGQRGETQYF. The CDR3 DNA sequence: TGCGCCAGCAGTAAGGGACAACGGGGCGAGACCCAGTACTTC.

This chain joins TRBV27 and TRBJ2-3; TRBD2 aligns across 12 bases. Trimming took 6 bases from V and 0 from J; bases not matched to a gene: 10. Germline CDR1 and CDR2: MNHEY and SMNVEV (reference sequence). The CDR3 consists of 18 residues. Written as DNA, the CDR3 is TGTGCCAGCAGCTTCCGGACTAGCGGGGATACTAGCACAGATACGCAGTATTTT. As protein: CASSFRTSGDTSTDTQYF.

The CDR3 DNA sequence: TGTGCCACCGCCGGACTAGCGGGAGGTGAGCAGTTCTTC. Its translation: CATAGLAGGEQFF. The chain combines TRBV2 with TRBJ2-1; 14 nucleotides align to TRBD2. This CDR3 is built from 13 residues. Germline assignment: CDR1 SNHLY and CDR2 FYNNEI. After removal of 10 bases from V and 9 bases from J, the junction contained 5 bases not matched to a gene.

DNA for the CDR3: TGTGCCACTATTAGGGGAACCGGCAATCAGCCCCAGCATTTT. It encodes CATIRGTGNQPQHF. The J gene is TRBJ1-5, the V gene TRBV6-1; D perhaps matches TRBD1 (5 bases). The CDR3 sequence is 14 residues long. Germline CDR1 is MNHNS and CDR2 is SASEGT. V shed 10 bases and J shed 2 bases, with 15 bases lying between them.

V is TRBV6-4 and J is TRBJ2-3, with D unclear. V dropped 2 bases and J dropped 0 bases, with 9 bases sitting between them. The CDR3 sequence is 15 residues long. Germline values: CDR1 MRHNA, CDR2 SNTAGT. In nucleotides, the CDR3 is TGTGCCAGCAGTGACATGGCAGGTAGCACAGATACGCAGTATTTT. Its protein is CASSDMAGSTDTQYF.

The chain joins TRBV7-8 to TRBJ2-7, with D possibly being TRBD2 (5 bases). The CDR3 consists of 14 residues. Trimming took off 1 base at V and 7 bases at J, with 14 bases between the two ends. Germline CDR1 and CDR2: SGHVS and FQNEAQ. The CDR3 DNA follows: TGTGCCAGCAGCTTAGTATGGGAACCGGGGGAGCAGTACTTC. It codes for CASSLVWEPGEQYF.

This chain uses TRBV6-5 with TRBJ2-1, with 7 bases matching TRBD2. The CDR3 loop spans 15 amino acids. With 4 bases clipped from V and 5 bases from J, the junction kept 8 bases outside the gene matches. Per germline, CDR1 MNHEY and CDR2 SVGAGI. The CDR3 region has the DNA TGTGCCAGCAGTTTTAGGGACTACCCCCACAATGAGCAGTTCTTC. Translation: CASSFRDYPHNEQFF.

This clone was recorded only once. The rearrangement joins TRBV30 to TRBJ1-3, with D maybe TRBD1 (6 bases). Between the trimmed V and J ends, which lost 3 bases and 2 bases, there was a span of 11 bases. The CDR3 has 14 residues. Looked up from germline, CDR1 is GTSNPN and CDR2 is SVGIG (reference sequence). The CDR3 sequence: CAWRKGGAGNTIYF. Written as DNA, the CDR3 is TGTGCCTGGAGAAAGGGGGGGGCTGGAAACACCATATATTTT.

The chain recombines TRBV10-1 with TRBJ2-3, with 10 bases identical to TRBD2. Losses at the gene ends were 2 bases for V and 0 bases for J; bases not matched to a gene: 5. The germline CDR1 and CDR2 sequences are WNHNN and SYGVQD (reference sequence). This CDR3 region has 17 residues. CDR3 nucleotide sequence: TGCGCCAGCAGTGAGCCCGGACTAGCGGTTAGCACAGATACGCAGTATTTT. It codes for CASSEPGLAVSTDTQYF.

This chain joins TRBV7-9 and TRBJ2-7; D call uncertain. Per germline, CDR1 SEHNR and CDR2 FQNEAQ (reference sequence). V lost 2 bases and J 9 bases, leaving 11 bases between the germline ends. This CDR3 region has 12 residues. DNA of the CDR3: TGTGCCAGCAGCTTAATGGACCCGTGGCAGTACTTC. Its protein is CASSLMDPWQYF.

This clone appeared a few times. The rearrangement links TRBV7-9 to TRBJ1-4; D is uncertain. The germline V gene has CDR1 SEHNR and CDR2 FQNEAQ (reference sequence). V was shortened by 2 bases and J by 8 bases, with 15 bases between the two germline ends. This CDR3 contains 15 residues. Here the CDR3 reads CASSLYPDGREKLFF. The CDR3, as DNA: TGTGCCAGCAGCTTATACCCGGACGGGAGAGAAAAACTGTTTTTT.

The gene calls are TRBV27 and TRBJ2-6; no definite D call. CDR3 length: 15 amino acids. Germline V gene lookup returns CDR1 MNHEY and CDR2 SMNVEV (reference sequence). Trimming took off 3 bases at V and 0 bases at J, with 6 bases between the two ends. For the CDR3, the DNA is TGTGCCAGCAGTTTCTCAACCTCTGGGGCCAACGTCCTGACTTTC. Amino acid sequence: CASSFSTSGANVLTF.

The chain carries TRBV19 and TRBJ2-6; weak D call: TRBD2 (5 bases). Germline V CDR1 and CDR2: LNHDA, SQIVND (reference sequence). Trimming took 4 bases from V and 0 from J, leaving 7 bases between them. The CDR3 totals 15 residues. CDR3 sequence (DNA): TGTGCCAGTAGTAAGCGGAACTCTGGGGCCAACGTCCTGACTTTC. Amino acid sequence: CASSKRNSGANVLTF.

V and J are TRBV30 and TRBJ2-7, with D perhaps TRBD2 (5 bases). The V and J ends lost 2 bases and 1 base respectively, with 6 bases between them. CDR3 length: 12 residues. Germline V gene sequence: CDR1 GTSNPN, CDR2 SVGIG (reference sequence). The CDR3 spells CAWSPGSYEQYF. CDR3 in DNA: TGTGCCTGGAGTCCGGGGTCCTACGAGCAGTACTTC.

This clone was found once. V is TRBV12-5 and J is TRBJ1-2; D not resolved. The V end was cut by 0 bases, the J end by 4 bases, with 9 bases between. Per the germline V gene, CDR1 is LGHNT and CDR2 is FRNRAP. This CDR3 has 14 residues. The CDR3 region has the DNA TGTGCTAGTGGTTTGGTTGGTTGGCCCTATGGCTACACCTTC. Its protein product is CASGLVGWPYGYTF.

This clone was found once. The chain combines TRBV20-1 with TRBJ2-5; D is uncertain. The J call is in doubt because the DNA end fits TRBJ2-7 better. Germline loops: CDR1 DFQATT, CDR2 SNEGSKA (reference sequence). CDR3 size: 11 residues. CDR3 region: CSASGSYEQYF. In DNA, the CDR3 is TGCAGTGCTAGCGGCTCCTACGAGCAGTACTTC.

The V call is TRBV28, the J call TRBJ2-1, with TRBD1 matching over 7 bases. The CDR3 has 14 residues. Per the germline V gene, CDR1 is MDHEN and CDR2 is SYDVKM. J lost 7 bases, V lost 8 bases, and 11 bases had no gene match. The CDR3 DNA is TGTGCCAGCGTAAGGGGGCAAGAGCGGAATGAGCAGTTCTTC. Translating gives CASVRGQERNEQFF.

The chain carries TRBV11-2 and TRBJ1-4, with unresolved D. Germline CDR1 is SGHAT and CDR2 is FQNNGV. The CDR3 is 14 residues long. The V end lost 1 base, the J end lost 8 bases, and 11 bases lay between the germline ends. The CDR3 spells CASSLGRDGEKLFF. CDR3 DNA sequence: TGTGCCAGCAGCTTAGGGCGGGATGGGGAAAAACTGTTTTTT.

The chain combines TRBV10-2 with TRBJ2-1; TRBD2 might be the D (7 bases). The CDR3 loop spans 15 amino acids. V gave up 8 bases and J gave up 10 bases, with 24 bases separating them. Germline V gene data show CDR1 as WSHSY and CDR2 as SAAADI. The CDR3 region is CASRGGGGHTREQFF. In DNA, the CDR3 is TGCGCCAGCCGTGGGGGGGGCGGCCATACGAGGGAGCAGTTCTTC.

The chain links TRBV2 to TRBJ2-1; D unresolved. Trimming took 2 bases from V and 10 from J, leaving 6 bases between them. The CDR3 is made up of 11 amino acids. CDR1 is SNHLY and CDR2 is FYNNEI in the germline V gene. CDR3: CASSEKAEQFF. CDR3 nucleotide sequence: TGTGCCAGCAGTGAAAAGGCCGAGCAGTTCTTC.